This TCR beta chain was obtained from a study of early T cells in non-severe SARS-CoV-2 infection. For the study at large: The input, bulk RNA from unsorted whole blood, was sequenced, and chains were unpaired.

Trimming took 6 bases from V and 0 from J, leaving 14 bases between them. The CDR3 has 15 residues. Germline CDR1 is SGHAT and CDR2 is FQNNGV. General observations from the study: Anti-spike CD8 responses were favored in VDJdb matching, and private and CD4 specificities were missed.

In the library, individual cDNA molecules carried attached unique molecular identifiers. TCRdb fed the 5' RACE reads into MiXCR, producing one record per CDR3 protein. The sample consists of 65,000 to 85,000 distinct CDR3 sequences, around 10% of them appearing once. This clonotype was seen many times. Its antigen is unknown. The TCR sequence derives from an adult who was a healthcare worker with PCR-confirmed SARS-CoV-2 infection or an uninfected control (not recorded which). This rearrangement joins TRBV11-2 to TRBJ2-5; D is unclear. The specimen sequenced was whole blood. The CDR3 sequence: CASRAGGAYQETQYF. In nucleotides, the CDR3 is TGTGCCAGCAGGGCCGGTGGAGCGTACCAAGAGACCCAGTACTTC.